The clone carrying this T cell receptor (beta chain) has ten or more counts. Its antigen is unidentified. The V and J ends lost 4 bases and 5 bases respectively, with 15 bases between them. The germline CDR1 and CDR2 sequences are SGHVS and FQNEAQ. The CDR3 is 15 residues long. This record comes from a study of T cell repertoires in cytomegalovirus infection. At the level of the study: Selected CMV epitopes included recently identified HLA-C-restricted ones as well as well-studied HLA-B-restricted ones. General study points: CMV-specific TCR beta clonotypes restricted by HLA-C dominated the ex vivo response.

In TCRdb, the reads were re-called with MiXCR into one record per CDR3 protein. Among under 300,000 distinct CDR3 sequences, about 20% were seen once, and the ten largest hold approximately 20%. The sequence was collected from a human donor in good health (CMV status not recorded). Some clones in this sample may be carry-over from other donors' samples. This sample comprised cultured PBMCs, obtained from culture after CMV antigen stimulation. This chain links TRBV7-8 with TRBJ2-1; tentative D call: TRBD1 (5 bases). The DNA for the CDR3 is TGTGCCAGCAGCTCCCAGGGTCCCCCAAACAATGAGCAGTTCTTC. It codes for CASSSQGPPNNEQFF.